This T cell receptor (beta chain) was identified in a study of T cell responses to AZD1222 COVID-19 vaccine. V was cut by 1 base and J by 4 bases, with 10 bases left in between. There are 15 residues in the CDR3. The germline V gene has CDR1 SGHTA and CDR2 FQGNSA. Produced via immunoSEQ multiplex PCR; TCRdb's table is partial and in-frame only. The repertoire holds about 110,000 clones, with about nine tenths as singletons. The specimen was peripheral blood, collected on day 0 of MenACWY control vaccination. This sequence was found in an adult in good health. This sequence joins TRBV7-2 and TRBJ2-2; D remains unclear. Here the CDR3 DNA reads TGTGCCAGCAGCTTAGGACGGGCAGCCACCGGGGAGCTGTTTTTT. Its protein product is CASSLGRAATGELFF.